This entry features one T cell receptor (beta chain) sequence. Its specificity is unknown. This sample was included in a study of blood T cells in healthy people across ages. Next came a second PCR, run for about 6 to 12 cycles, which used a sample-barcoded 5' primer along with a J-beta primer mix. TCRdb reanalysed the 5' RACE reads using MiXCR and keeps one entry per CDR3 protein. Of roughly 800,000 distinct CDR3 sequences listed, roughly 25% are singletons. Study outcomes and limitations: Across the age range, TCR beta diversity per million T cells fell in a roughly linear way.

Looked up from germline, CDR1 is MDHEN and CDR2 is SYDVKM. Trimming took off 3 bases at V and 5 bases at J, with 8 bases between the two ends. CDR3 length: 12 residues. Another study also made use of these data, one on T cells of mothers and their children. This second report adds: Across the analysis, no persistent microchimeric T cell clones were detected.

The sequenced material came from blood. This clonotype was obtained from a boy younger than 18 in good health. V gene TRBV28 combines with J gene TRBJ2-7; D is ambiguous. The CDR3 DNA reads TGTGCCAGCAGTTTGAATATGCACGAGCAGTACTTC. This encodes CASSLNMHEQYF.